The rows below give T cell receptor beta chains drawn from one sample of a study of neurological immune-mediated disorders. TCRdb reanalysed the 5' RACE reads using MiXCR and keeps one entry per CDR3 protein. The data show 50,000 to 55,000 distinct CDR3 sequences, about 9.3% seen once. The specimen sequenced was PBMCs. The source is a man in his sixties or seventies with HTLV-1-associated myelopathy (HAM/TSP). Each CDR3 is given with its conserved first and last residue. The D gene is left open where the match is weak. A clone size is listed for some rows: how often the clone was seen (once, few, many), or a class if it is expanded.

CDR3 length: 17; V gene: TRBV7-2; J gene: TRBJ2-6; D gene: -; clone size: -; CDR3 DNA: TGTGCCAGCAGCTTGTGGGCGGACCTTACTGGGGACGACGTCCTGACTTTC; CDR3 protein: CASSLWADLTGDDVLTF
CDR3 length: 15; V gene: TRBV5-1; J gene: TRBJ1-4; D gene: TRBD1; clone size: many; CDR3 DNA: TGCGCCAGCAGCTTGGCCCCCGGGGACAGGGAAAAACTGTTTTTT; CDR3 protein: CASSLAPGDREKLFF
CDR3 length: 11; V gene: TRBV7-9; J gene: TRBJ2-7; D gene: -; clone size: many; CDR3 DNA: TGTGCCAGCAGCTCTCAGGGACACAAGTACTTC; CDR3 protein: CASSSQGHKYF
CDR3 length: 16; V gene: TRBV4-3; J gene: TRBJ2-1; D gene: TRBD2; clone size: many; CDR3 DNA: TGCGCCAGCAGCCTCATGACTAGCGGGGAGGTCGATGAGCAGTTCTTC; CDR3 protein: CASSLMTSGEVDEQFF
CDR3 length: 14; V gene: TRBV7-2; J gene: TRBJ2-2; D gene: -; clone size: many; CDR3 DNA: TGTGCCAGCAGCTTAGCAGGGCACACCGGGGAGCTGTTTTTT; CDR3 protein: CASSLAGHTGELFF
CDR3 length: 14; V gene: TRBV7-2; J gene: TRBJ2-5; D gene: -; clone size: many; CDR3 DNA: TGTGCCAGCAGCCCACGCCGGGACCGGGGAGCCCAGTACTTC; CDR3 protein: CASSPRRDRGAQYF
CDR3 length: 14; V gene: TRBV7-6; J gene: TRBJ1-1; D gene: -; clone size: -; CDR3 DNA: TGTGCCAGCAGCTTCAAGTCAGGGTGTACTGAAGCTTTCTTT; CDR3 protein: CASSFKSGCTEAFF
CDR3 length: 15; V gene: TRBV6-1; J gene: TRBJ2-3; D gene: TRBD2; clone size: few; CDR3 DNA: TGTGCCAGCGTGGCCGGGACTAGCGGGAGAGATACGCAGTATTTT; CDR3 protein: CASVAGTSGRDTQYF
CDR3 length: 14; V gene: TRBV5-5; J gene: TRBJ1-1; D gene: TRBD1; clone size: many; CDR3 DNA: TGTGCCAGCAGTCCGGGACAGGGGGTGATTAAGGCTTTCTTT; CDR3 protein: CASSPGQGVIKAFF
CDR3 length: 15; V gene: TRBV5-5; J gene: TRBJ2-1; D gene: TRBD2; clone size: many; CDR3 DNA: TGTGCCAGCAGCTTGGAGAGCGGGAGCTACAATGAGCAGTTCTTC; CDR3 protein: CASSLESGSYNEQFF
CDR3 length: 13; V gene: TRBV7-3; J gene: TRBJ2-7; D gene: -; clone size: -; CDR3 DNA: TGTGCCAACAGAGGTGGGGGAGCCAGGGAGCAGTACTTC; CDR3 protein: CANRGGGAREQYF
CDR3 length: 14; V gene: TRBV20-1; J gene: TRBJ1-2; D gene: -; clone size: many; CDR3 DNA: TGCAGTGCTAGCCGGGCAGGGCTGGAATATGGCTACACCTTC; CDR3 protein: CSASRAGLEYGYTF
CDR3 length: 13; V gene: TRBV28; J gene: TRBJ2-7; D gene: TRBD2; clone size: many; CDR3 DNA: TGTGCCAGCAGTCCGGGACTAGGCCGGGCCTTGTACTTC; CDR3 protein: CASSPGLGRALYF
CDR3 length: 15; V gene: TRBV6-1; J gene: TRBJ1-4; D gene: -; clone size: many; CDR3 DNA: TGTGCCAGCAGTGACTATGAATCGGGAGATGAAAAACTGTTTTTT; CDR3 protein: CASSDYESGDEKLFF
CDR3 length: 15; V gene: TRBV6-5; J gene: TRBJ2-7; D gene: -; clone size: few; CDR3 DNA: TGTGCCAGCAGTTACCGGCGCGCAGGGCTGGGCGAGCAGTACTTC; CDR3 protein: CASSYRRAGLGEQYF
CDR3 length: 12; V gene: TRBV5-5; J gene: TRBJ2-5; D gene: -; clone size: many; CDR3 DNA: TGTGCCAGCAGAACTGGGGGTCGGACCCAGTACTTC; CDR3 protein: CASRTGGRTQYF
CDR3 length: 15; V gene: TRBV12-3/TRBV12-4; J gene: TRBJ1-4; D gene: -; clone size: many; CDR3 DNA: TGTGCCAGCAGTTCTCCCTCCGTTGGAAGGGAAAAACTGTTTTTT; CDR3 protein: CASSSPSVGREKLFF
CDR3 length: 15; V gene: TRBV10-3; J gene: TRBJ1-1; D gene: -; clone size: many; CDR3 DNA: TGTGCCATCGGCGAACCCGGGGTAACGAACACTGAAGCTTTCTTT; CDR3 protein: CAIGEPGVTNTEAFF
CDR3 length: 14; V gene: TRBV14; J gene: TRBJ2-7; D gene: TRBD2; clone size: many; CDR3 DNA: TGTGCCAGCAGCCATTCCGGGACTAGCTTTGAGCAGTACTTC; CDR3 protein: CASSHSGTSFEQYF
CDR3 length: 13; V gene: TRBV5-1; J gene: TRBJ2-7; D gene: TRBD1; clone size: -; CDR3 DNA: TGCGCCAGCAGCGGGGGGACAGGGCGCGAGCAGTACTTC; CDR3 protein: CASSGGTGREQYF
CDR3 length: 17; V gene: TRBV20-1; J gene: TRBJ1-5; D gene: -; clone size: many; CDR3 DNA: TGCAGTGCTAGCGATATAACGGGGGCGTTCGGCAATCAGCCCCAGCATTTT; CDR3 protein: CSASDITGAFGNQPQHF
CDR3 length: 12; V gene: TRBV5-1; J gene: TRBJ2-1; D gene: -; clone size: many; CDR3 DNA: TGCGCCAGCAGCTTCAGTCTGGATGAGCAGTTCTTC; CDR3 protein: CASSFSLDEQFF
CDR3 length: 16; V gene: TRBV27; J gene: TRBJ2-1; D gene: -; clone size: many; CDR3 DNA: TGTGCCAGCAGTTTTAGGCAGCGGTCCTCCTACAATGAGCAGTTCTTC; CDR3 protein: CASSFRQRSSYNEQFF
CDR3 length: 13; V gene: TRBV27; J gene: TRBJ2-1; D gene: -; clone size: many; CDR3 DNA: TGTGCCAGCAGTTTCGGCGGTAGCAATGAGCAGTTCTTC; CDR3 protein: CASSFGGSNEQFF
CDR3 length: 15; V gene: TRBV4-3; J gene: TRBJ2-5; D gene: TRBD1; clone size: many; CDR3 DNA: TGCGCCAGCAGCCTTCAGGGGGCGCGCTCGGAGACCCAGTACTTC; CDR3 protein: CASSLQGARSETQYF
CDR3 length: 14; V gene: TRBV27; J gene: TRBJ1-1; D gene: -; clone size: many; CDR3 DNA: TGTGCCAGCAACGCTCCGGTAGGGGGGAGAAATGCTTTCTTT; CDR3 protein: CASNAPVGGRNAFF
CDR3 length: 15; V gene: TRBV6-5; J gene: TRBJ2-5; D gene: TRBD2; clone size: many; CDR3 DNA: TGTGCCAGCAGTTCGGGGGGTTCGGGTGGAGAGACCCAGTACTTC; CDR3 protein: CASSSGGSGGETQYF
CDR3 length: 14; V gene: TRBV12-3/TRBV12-4; J gene: TRBJ2-7; D gene: -; clone size: many; CDR3 DNA: TGTGCCAGCAGTTCTGGGGCCTCGGTCTACGAGCAGTACTTC; CDR3 protein: CASSSGASVYEQYF
CDR3 length: 15; V gene: TRBV18; J gene: TRBJ1-6; D gene: -; clone size: many; CDR3 DNA: TGTGCCAGCTCACCAGATGGACAGCCGAATTCACCCCTCCACTTT; CDR3 protein: CASSPDGQPNSPLHF
CDR3 length: 13; V gene: TRBV5-1; J gene: TRBJ2-7; D gene: TRBD2; clone size: many; CDR3 DNA: TGCGCCAGCGGGCGGGAGGCCTTCTACGAGCAGTACTTC; CDR3 protein: CASGREAFYEQYF
CDR3 length: 14; V gene: TRBV12-2; J gene: TRBJ1-4; D gene: -; clone size: -; CDR3 DNA: TGTGCAAGTCGCTCGGGGAGGGCTAATGAAAAACTGTTTTTT; CDR3 protein: CASRSGRANEKLFF
CDR3 length: 16; V gene: TRBV13; J gene: TRBJ1-1; D gene: -; clone size: many; CDR3 DNA: TGTGCCAGCAGCTTACCTATCGGCGGAGGGCGGACTGAAGCTTTCTTT; CDR3 protein: CASSLPIGGGRTEAFF
CDR3 length: 15; V gene: TRBV28; J gene: TRBJ2-1; D gene: -; clone size: many; CDR3 DNA: TGTGCCAGCAGTTTAACGTGGACGTCCGGGAATGAGCAGTTCTTC; CDR3 protein: CASSLTWTSGNEQFF
CDR3 length: 15; V gene: TRBV5-6; J gene: TRBJ2-7; D gene: TRBD2; clone size: many; CDR3 DNA: TGTGCCAGCAGCCCACCCGGGACTATAACCTACGAGCAGTACTTC; CDR3 protein: CASSPPGTITYEQYF
CDR3 length: 13; V gene: TRBV10-3; J gene: TRBJ2-1; D gene: -; clone size: many; CDR3 DNA: TGTGCCATCAGCTCCAGGACAGTGAGGGAGCAGTTCTTC; CDR3 protein: CAISSRTVREQFF
CDR3 length: 15; V gene: TRBV7-2; J gene: TRBJ2-3; D gene: -; clone size: many; CDR3 DNA: TGTGCCAGCAGCCCGGGATTCATCCTCACAGATACGCAGTATTTT; CDR3 protein: CASSPGFILTDTQYF
CDR3 length: 14; V gene: TRBV5-1; J gene: TRBJ1-2; D gene: -; clone size: many; CDR3 DNA: TGCGCCAGCAGCCCCCGGACGGCAAACTATGGCTACACCTTC; CDR3 protein: CASSPRTANYGYTF
CDR3 length: 14; V gene: TRBV28; J gene: TRBJ2-3; D gene: -; clone size: many; CDR3 DNA: TGTGCCAGCAGCTCAGGACTTCGCACAGATACGCAGTATTTT; CDR3 protein: CASSSGLRTDTQYF
CDR3 length: 14; V gene: TRBV18; J gene: TRBJ1-2; D gene: -; clone size: many; CDR3 DNA: TGTGCCAGCTCACCACCGGAGGTGGGCTATGGCTACACCTTC; CDR3 protein: CASSPPEVGYGYTF
CDR3 length: 12; V gene: TRBV18; J gene: TRBJ2-7; D gene: -; clone size: many; CDR3 DNA: TGTGCCAGCTCACCTTCTCCCTACGAGCAGTACTTC; CDR3 protein: CASSPSPYEQYF